The rows below give T cell receptor beta chains drawn from one sample of a study of cytomegalovirus exposure and HLA in healthy donors. Here immunoSEQ multiplex PCR was the method, and the copy in TCRdb shows in-frame clones only, minus some. The sample records 150,000 to 200,000 clones, more than 80% being singletons. Sequences were obtained from PBMCs. These receptors originate from a male donor in good health and CMV-seronegative. Each CDR3 is given with its conserved first and last residue. A D gene is named only where the DNA matches it firmly. Not every row has a clone size; where given, it reads once, few, many or a size class.

clone size,J gene,D gene,V gene,CDR3 DNA,CDR3 protein
NA,TRBJ2-5,NA,TRBV5-4,TGTGCCAGCAGCTCCCCACAGGGTGGAGCAGAGACCCAGTACTTC,CASSSPQGGAETQYF
NA,TRBJ2-7,TRBD2,TRBV5-6,TGTGCCAGCAGCTACGGACTAGCTGGATCCTACGAGCAGTACTTC,CASSYGLAGSYEQYF
NA,TRBJ2-7,TRBD1,TRBV30,TGTGCCTGGAGTCGACAGGGCGGCTCCTACGAGCAGTACTTC,CAWSRQGGSYEQYF
NA,TRBJ1-3,TRBD1,TRBV25-1,TGTGCCAGCAGTGACCACACAGGGGCGGCCGGAAACACCATATATTTT,CASSDHTGAAGNTIYF
few,TRBJ2-7,TRBD1,TRBV7-2,TGTGCCAGCAGCACAGGGGTGTACGAGCAGTACTTC,CASSTGVYEQYF
once,TRBJ1-4,TRBD1,TRBV7-6,TGTGCCAGCAGCCAAACGACAGGGGCTACAGAAAAACTGTTTTTT,CASSQTTGATEKLFF
few,TRBJ1-1,TRBD1,TRBV7-6,TGTGCCAGCAGCCCAAATAGACAGGGCACTGAAGCTTTCTTT,CASSPNRQGTEAFF
NA,TRBJ2-1,TRBD1,TRBV19,TGTGCCAGTAGTATAGAGGGACAGGGGTACAATGAGCAGTTCTTC,CASSIEGQGYNEQFF
NA,TRBJ1-4,NA,TRBV4-3,TGCGCCAGCAGCCAATACGGGGGGGTCACTAATGAAAAACTGTTTTTT,CASSQYGGVTNEKLFF
NA,TRBJ2-6,NA,TRBV6-5,TGTGCCAGCAGGGTCGGGTCTGGGGCCAACGTCCTGACTTTC,CASRVGSGANVLTF
NA,TRBJ2-1,TRBD2,TRBV5-4,TGTGCCAGCAGCTCGTTAGCGGGAGATCGGTATGAGCAGTTCTTC,CASSSLAGDRYEQFF
NA,TRBJ2-3,TRBD2,TRBV5-1,TGCGCCAGCAGCTTTGGGGGGGGGACAGATACGCAGTATTTT,CASSFGGGTDTQYF